This TCR beta chain was observed in a study of T cells after yellow fever vaccination. This clonotype was detected a few times. Template switching by 5'RACE produced TCR cDNA, adding a universal primer site and UMIs. TCRdb re-called the 5' RACE reads through MiXCR, storing one row per CDR3 protein. The data show hundreds of thousands of distinct CDR3 sequences, about an eighth seen once. Germline CDR1 MGHRA, CDR2 YSYEKL. V was trimmed by 1 base and J by 2 bases, leaving 14 bases between them. The CDR3 is 16 amino acids. The sequence was obtained from a man younger than 35 who received the YFV17D yellow fever vaccine. V gene TRBV4-1 combines with J gene TRBJ1-2, with D tentatively TRBD1 (5 bases). This specimen consisted of CD4+ T cells sorted from PBMCs, obtained 15 days after the yellow fever booster vaccination. The CDR3 reads CASSQGPGRDNYGYTF. The CDR3 DNA reads TGCGCCAGCAGCCAAGGGCCCGGACGGGACAACTATGGCTACACCTTC.